This T cell receptor beta chain emerged from a study of blood T cell repertoires in COVID-19. The overall study: The origin of the acute and convalescent COVID-19 samples was the United States, Italy and Spain.

This clone was detected only once. At the DNA level, this CDR3 is encoded by other sequences in the same sample as well. The CDR3 length is 14 residues. The ends were cut back, 1 base at V and 0 bases at J, with 4 bases in the middle. Germline CDR1 reads MDHEN; CDR2 reads SYDVKM. Original processing notes: Amplification from reference gene primers served as the basis for estimated nucleated cell counts. The table came from immunoSEQ multiplex PCR; TCRdb's copy has only in-frame clones and leaves some out. V, J and clone size are those of that table, while D and trimming were read from the DNA. The sample yields some 140,000 clones, about three quarters seen once.

The TCR was taken from an elderly man with acute or convalescent COVID-19. The sequencing input was peripheral blood. The chain uses TRBV28 and TRBJ1-5; no clear D. CDR3 protein: CASSLSGSNQPQHF. CDR3 coding DNA: TGTGCCAGCAGTTTATCGGGTAGCAATCAGCCCCAGCATTTT.